A selection of T cell receptor beta chains follows, all from one sample in a study of CD8 T cells in ankylosing spondylitis. TCRdb independently ran MiXCR on the 5' RACE reads; one entry per CDR3 protein. The table records about 310,000 distinct CDR3 sequences, less than 25% of them present only once. The sequenced material came from blood, either unsorted or a sorted T cell fraction (not recorded which). These receptors were obtained from a female donor with ankylosing spondylitis or in good health (not recorded which). The CDR3 runs from the conserved cysteine through the conserved F or W. D genes are given only for firm matches. The size field is filled for only some rows; it gives once, few, many or a size class.

clone size | J gene | V gene | D gene | CDR3 DNA | CDR3 protein
. | TRBJ1-2 | TRBV18 | . | TGTGCCAGCTCACCACGGGATGGGGCTGGCTATGGCTACACCTTC | CASSPRDGAGYGYTF
few | TRBJ2-2 | TRBV5-1 | TRBD1 | TGCGCCAGCAGCGTAATTCAGGGGGCGCCCGGGGAGCTGTTTTTT | CASSVIQGAPGELFF
. | TRBJ2-3 | TRBV7-2 | . | TGTGCCAGCAGCTTAGGGGTAATCTCGGGTACGCAGTATTTT | CASSLGVISGTQYF
. | TRBJ2-5 | TRBV7-9 | . | TGTGCCAGCAGCTTAGGGGGTCCGGTGGAGACCCAGTACTTC | CASSLGGPVETQYF
. | TRBJ2-3 | TRBV6-2/TRBV6-3 | TRBD2 | TGTGCCAGCAGTTACGCCCAACCGGGACTAGCAGATACGCAGTATTTT | CASSYAQPGLADTQYF
. | TRBJ1-1 | TRBV6-2/TRBV6-3 | . | TGTGCCAGCAGCCGCAGAGCTGAAGCTTTCTTT | CASSRRAEAFF
. | TRBJ1-1 | TRBV12-3/TRBV12-4 | . | TGTGCCAGCAGTTTAATACACCGGGACACTGAAGCTTTCTTT | CASSLIHRDTEAFF
few | TRBJ2-5 | TRBV10-2 | . | TGCGCCAGCAGTGAGATGGGGGGCCCGGAGACCCAGTACTTC | CASSEMGGPETQYF
. | TRBJ1-2 | TRBV12-3/TRBV12-4 | . | TGTGCCAGCAGTCCCATGCGGGGGCCGACCTATGGCTACACCTTC | CASSPMRGPTYGYTF
few | TRBJ2-3 | TRBV10-3 | . | TGTGCCATCAGACAGACAGATACGCAGTATTTT | CAIRQTDTQYF
few | TRBJ2-5 | TRBV15 | . | TGTGCCACCAGCAGAGATGGTCTAGGCGAAGAGACCCAGTACTTC | CATSRDGLGEETQYF
few | TRBJ2-1 | TRBV7-2 | . | TGTGCCAGCAGCTTAATAACGCCCGCCTCCTACAATGAGCAGTTCTTC | CASSLITPASYNEQFF
few | TRBJ2-1 | TRBV20-1 | . | TGCAGTGCTAGACAATCAGATGACACTGAGCAGTTCTTC | CSARQSDDTEQFF
. | TRBJ2-3 | TRBV5-1 | TRBD1 | TGCGCCAGCAGCGGGACAGGGTCCCTTTGGGATACGCAGTATTTT | CASSGTGSLWDTQYF
few | TRBJ1-1 | TRBV7-2 | . | TGTGCCAGCAGCCTCCAAAGACCTCCGGCGAACACTGAAGCTTTCTTT | CASSLQRPPANTEAFF
. | TRBJ2-6 | TRBV12-3/TRBV12-4 | . | TGTGCCAGCAGACGCCAGGGGAGTAGGGCCAACGTCCTGACTTTC | CASRRQGSRANVLTF
once | TRBJ1-6 | TRBV19 | . | TGTGCCAGTAGAACAACAACGAATTCACCCCTCCACTTT | CASRTTTNSPLHF
few | TRBJ2-1 | TRBV4-3 | TRBD2 | TGCGCCAGCAGCCAACTAGCGGACCTGTACAATGAGCAGTTCTTC | CASSQLADLYNEQFF
few | TRBJ2-3 | TRBV29-1 | . | TGCAGCGTTGAGGGGACCCAAAAAGTCACAGATACGCAGTATTTT | CSVEGTQKVTDTQYF
few | TRBJ2-1 | TRBV12-5 | TRBD2 | TGTGCTAGTGGTTGGGGGACTAGCCGGTCGAATGAGCAGTTCTTC | CASGWGTSRSNEQFF
. | TRBJ2-7 | TRBV2 | . | TGTGCCAGCAGTGAATGGTACGAGCAGTACTTC | CASSEWYEQYF
few | TRBJ2-5 | TRBV20-1 | TRBD1 | TGCAGTGCTAGGGGGGACAGGGGGCAAGAGACCCAGTACTTC | CSARGDRGQETQYF
few | TRBJ2-7 | TRBV10-3 | . | TGTGCCATCAGTGAGTCGGCTAGGGTCCCCTACGAGCAGTACTTC | CAISESARVPYEQYF
. | TRBJ1-1 | TRBV9 | TRBD1 | TGTGCCAGCAGCGTGAGGAGCATGAACAGGGGCACTGAAGCTTTCTTT | CASSVRSMNRGTEAFF
. | TRBJ2-1 | TRBV6-4 | . | TGTGCCAGCAGTGACCCTAGTCGCAATGAGCAGTTCTTC | CASSDPSRNEQFF
few | TRBJ2-1 | TRBV11-2 | TRBD2 | TGTGCCAGCAGCGACCCTGAGGGGGGACTAGCCGGCGCCTACAATGAGCAGTTCTTC | CASSDPEGGLAGAYNEQFF
many | TRBJ2-5 | TRBV5-1 | . | TGCGCCAGCAGCTCAACACAAGAGACCCAGTACTTC | CASSSTQETQYF
many | TRBJ2-4 | TRBV28 | . | TGTGCCAGCAAAGCACGCACTAAGAAGGGTCGGAACATTCAGTACTTC | CASKARTKKGRNIQYF
. | TRBJ1-2 | TRBV7-2 | . | TGTGCCAGCAGCTTAGTCTCCAGGGGTACCGGCTACACCTTC | CASSLVSRGTGYTF
. | TRBJ2-5 | TRBV27 | . | TGTGCCACCCGGGACGTTACGCAAGAGACCCAGTACTTC | CATRDVTQETQYF
. | TRBJ2-7 | TRBV7-6 | . | TGTGCCAGCAGCTCCCAGGGTGGGTACGAGCAGTACTTC | CASSSQGGYEQYF
few | TRBJ2-1 | TRBV30 | TRBD2 | TGTGCCTGGAGTGGGACTAGCGGGAGGTTGGGGGGAGAGCAGTTCTTC | CAWSGTSGRLGGEQFF
. | TRBJ2-2 | TRBV20-1 | . | TGCAGTGCTAACCCCTCGGGCGGGGAGCTGTTTTTT | CSANPSGGELFF
. | TRBJ2-3 | TRBV25-1 | . | TGTGCCAGCAGTGACGGGGGGACAGGCCTCACAGATACGCAGTATTTT | CASSDGGTGLTDTQYF
few | TRBJ1-2 | TRBV12-3/TRBV12-4 | . | TGTGCCAGCAGTTTAAGTAATTATGGCTACACCTTC | CASSLSNYGYTF
many | TRBJ2-3 | TRBV5-1 | . | TGCGCCAGCAGCTTGACAGGGACCGTGCGGACAGATACGCAGTATTTT | CASSLTGTVRTDTQYF
few | TRBJ1-1 | TRBV12-3/TRBV12-4 | . | TGTGCCAGCAGTCCCCATAGCACTGAAGCTTTCTTT | CASSPHSTEAFF
few | TRBJ2-1 | TRBV20-1 | TRBD2 | TGCAGTGCTAACGGGGCTAGCGGTTACAATGAGCAGTTCTTC | CSANGASGYNEQFF
. | TRBJ2-5 | TRBV7-8 | TRBD2 | TGTGCCAGCAGCTTAGAGAGACTAGCGGGAGTAAGAGGGAAGACCCAGTACTTC | CASSLERLAGVRGKTQYF
many | TRBJ1-3 | TRBV7-2 | TRBD1 | TGTGCCAGCAGCTTAGGGGGGACAGGGGGAAACACCATATATTTT | CASSLGGTGGNTIYF
many | TRBJ1-6 | TRBV20-1 | TRBD1 | TGCAGTGCTAGAGATCGGGGACAGAGCTATAATTCACCCCTCCACTTT | CSARDRGQSYNSPLHF
few | TRBJ2-4 | TRBV10-1 | . | TGCGCCAGCAGTGATCCGGGAGTAGGCAAAAACATTCAGTACTTC | CASSDPGVGKNIQYF
. | TRBJ2-1 | TRBV20-1 | TRBD1 | TGCAGTGCTTTGGACAGGGGAGTCTACAATGAGCAGTTCTTC | CSALDRGVYNEQFF
few | TRBJ2-5 | TRBV5-1 | TRBD2 | TGCGCCAGCAGCCTACAAAGTCTAGCGGGAGAGGACCCGTACTTC | CASSLQSLAGEDPYF
. | TRBJ1-5 | TRBV4-1 | . | TGCGCCAGCAGCCAAGGTATGAGGGGTCAGCCCCAGCATTTT | CASSQGMRGQPQHF
. | TRBJ1-6 | TRBV12-3/TRBV12-4 | . | TGTGCCAGCAGTTTAGGGGCAGATTCTAATTCACCCCTCCACTTT | CASSLGADSNSPLHF
. | TRBJ2-1 | TRBV2 | . | TGTGCCAGCAGCTCCACCCGGGGATACAATGAGCAGTTCTTC | CASSSTRGYNEQFF